This T cell receptor beta chain was retrieved from a study of identical twins. Whole-study results and caveats: Twins' excess sharing was less marked for out-of-frame beta sequences. Donors were not followed over many years; analysis was cross-sectional.

The CDR3 consists of 16 residues. Deletions cut 0 bases from V and 1 base from J, with 12 bases between. Germline lookup yields CDR1 SGHKS and CDR2 YYEKEE (reference sequence). This clonotype was counted only a few times. What it recognizes is unknown. Unique molecular identifiers were in the cDNA, with template-switch universal primer binding. TCRdb re-analysed the 5' RACE reads in MiXCR, keeping a single row per CDR3 protein. The repertoire has about 210,000 distinct CDR3 sequences, around a tenth of them found once; the top ten carry 5.1%. This TCR came from a young woman in good health. The rearrangement links TRBV5-5 to TRBJ2-3, with a possible D match to TRBD2 (5 bases). The sequenced sample consisted of memory (CD45RO+) T cells sorted from blood. The CDR3: CASSLAPSPRTDTQYF. The CDR3 DNA follows: TGTGCCAGCAGCTTGGCACCTAGCCCCCGCACAGATACGCAGTATTTT.